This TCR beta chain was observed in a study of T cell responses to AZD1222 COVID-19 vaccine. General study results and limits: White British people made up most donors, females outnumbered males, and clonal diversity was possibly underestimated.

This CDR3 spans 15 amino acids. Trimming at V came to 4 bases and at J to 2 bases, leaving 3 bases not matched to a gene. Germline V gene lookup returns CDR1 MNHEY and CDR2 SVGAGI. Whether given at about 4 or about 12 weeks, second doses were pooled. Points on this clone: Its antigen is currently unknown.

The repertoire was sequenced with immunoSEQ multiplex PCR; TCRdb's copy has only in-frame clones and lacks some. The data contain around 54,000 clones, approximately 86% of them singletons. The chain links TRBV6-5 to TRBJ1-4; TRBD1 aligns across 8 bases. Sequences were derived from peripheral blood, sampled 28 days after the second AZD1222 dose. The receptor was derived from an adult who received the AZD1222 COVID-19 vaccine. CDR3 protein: CASSFSGGTNEKLFF. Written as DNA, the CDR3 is TGTGCCAGCAGTTTTTCAGGGGGCACTAATGAAAAACTGTTTTTT.